One sample yielded the 32 T cell receptor beta chains listed below, sequenced in a study of T-cell memory formation after mild COVID-19. TCRdb recomputed calls from the 5' RACE reads with MiXCR, one row per CDR3 protein. The sample holds roughly 400,000 distinct CDR3 sequences, approximately 15% seen once. Source material: PBMCs or a T cell subset sorted from them (not recorded which). The receptors derive from a man aged 18-30 years who had mild COVID-19 (a few samples of this study predate the infection). Cell type and time point are not known.

This clonotype was seen a few times. The V call is TRBV12-3 or TRBV12-4, the J call TRBJ2-3, with TRBD2 matching over 7 bases. The CDR3 consists of 14 residues. V was pared by 6 bases and J by 6 bases, with 9 bases of the junction left unmatched. The DNA of the CDR3 is TGTGCCAGCAGCCGGGGGGTATCCGGGGATACGCAGTATTTT. This sequence encodes CASSRGVSGDTQYF.

This clonotype was counted between two and nine times. This sequence joins TRBV6-2 or TRBV6-3 and TRBJ1-1; possible D gene TRBD1, 5 bases. From germline, CDR1 is MNHEY and CDR2 SVGEGT. This CDR3 contains 14 residues. The germline V and J ends were trimmed by 6 bases and 4 bases, with 15 bases remaining between them. This CDR3 is CASSKEGQSTEAFF. CDR3 sequence (DNA): TGTGCCAGCAGCAAGGAGGGGCAGAGCACTGAAGCTTTCTTT.

This clonotype appeared many times. V is TRBV7-2 and J is TRBJ1-1; D gene unclear. Germline-derived CDR1 and CDR2 are SGHTA and FQGNSA. This CDR3 has 15 amino acids. V shed 1 base and J shed 0 bases, with 9 bases lying between them. CDR3 nucleotide sequence: TGTGCCAGCAGCTTAGACCCGGTAATGAACACTGAAGCTTTCTTT. Encoded protein: CASSLDPVMNTEAFF.

Only a few counts were recorded for this clonotype. V gene TRBV5-1 combines with J gene TRBJ2-3; D unresolved. Trimming removed 4 bases at V and 1 base at J, with 13 bases between. The CDR3 runs 15 residues. Germline V gives CDR1 SGHRS, CDR2 YFSETQ. The CDR3 nucleotides read TGCGCCAGCAGCGTAGACCCAGCCGGCACAGATACGCAGTATTTT. Amino acid sequence: CASSVDPAGTDTQYF.

This clonotype was observed many times. The chain recombines TRBV12-3 or TRBV12-4 with TRBJ2-5, with 8 bases that match TRBD2. The CDR3 covers 15 residues. Unmatched junction bases numbered 10, after V lost 3 bases and J lost 7 bases. CDR3 amino acids: CASSFTRGGRGTQYF. The CDR3 DNA is TGTGCCAGCAGTTTTACTCGGGGGGGCCGGGGGACCCAGTACTTC.

The sample holds a few counts of this clonotype. V and J are TRBV20-1 and TRBJ1-2, with D possibly matching TRBD1 (6 bases). V gave up 0 bases and J gave up 4 bases, with 21 bases separating them. Germline V gives CDR1 DFQATT, CDR2 SNEGSKA (reference sequence). CDR3 length: 17 residues. The CDR3 reads CSARDPGTPSGRYGYTF. Written as DNA, the CDR3 is TGCAGTGCTAGAGATCCCGGGACACCGAGTGGCCGCTATGGCTACACCTTC.

This clonotype was seen only a few times. The rearrangement links TRBV12-3 or TRBV12-4 to TRBJ1-1; D remains unclear. Trimming shortened V by 3 bases and J by 1 base, and 6 bases separated the two germline ends. The CDR3 covers 13 residues. CDR3 in amino acids: CASSFAENTEAFF. The DNA of the CDR3 is TGTGCCAGCAGTTTTGCGGAGAACACTGAAGCTTTCTTT.

The CDR3 reads CASGPSSANEQFF. DNA of the CDR3: TGTGCCAGCGGTCCGTCTAGCGCCAATGAGCAGTTCTTC. The gene calls are TRBV27 and TRBJ2-1, with D perhaps matching TRBD2 (6 bases). Per germline, CDR1 MNHEY and CDR2 SMNVEV (reference sequence). V was shortened by 8 bases and J by 6 bases, with 14 bases between the two germline ends. The CDR3 is 13 residues long.

The chain carries TRBV4-3 and TRBJ1-6, with D unclear. The length of the CDR3 is 17 residues. Per the germline V gene, CDR1 is LGHNA and CDR2 is YSLEER. Trimming took 2 bases from V and 4 from J, leaving 15 bases between them. CDR3 DNA: TGCGCCAGCAGCCAACAGTCGGACGGAACATATAATTCACCCCTCCACTTT. Its protein product is CASSQQSDGTYNSPLHF.

The chain combines TRBV6-5 with TRBJ2-2; 15 bases are shared with TRBD2. The CDR3 sequence is 17 residues long. The ends lost 6 bases at V and 3 bases at J; junction bases unmatched: 5. CDR1 and CDR2 from the germline V gene are MNHEY and SVGAGI. CDR3 residues: CASRPGLAGGDTGELFF. The CDR3, as DNA: TGTGCCAGCAGGCCGGGACTAGCGGGGGGAGACACCGGGGAGCTGTTTTTT.

This clonotype was counted only a few times. This chain joins TRBV10-3 and TRBJ2-2, with 8 bases identical to TRBD1. The V segment lost 4 bases and the J segment 5 bases; nucleotides outside the gene matches: 15. The CDR3 is 18 residues long. Germline V CDR1 and CDR2: ENHRY, SYGVKD. The CDR3 here is CAISGDGQGGSYTGELFF. CDR3 nucleotide sequence: TGTGCCATCAGTGGAGATGGACAGGGAGGCTCGTATACCGGGGAGCTGTTTTTT.

The chain couples TRBV5-5 to TRBJ2-5, with D unresolved. CDR1 is SGHKS, CDR2 YYEKEE, per germline (reference sequence). This CDR3 is 14 amino acids long. Trimming stripped 4 bases from V and 2 bases from J, with 12 bases between. The CDR3 DNA reads TGTGCCAGCAGCGGACCCGAGAAGCAAGAGACCCAGTACTTC. Protein product: CASSGPEKQETQYF.

The chain has TRBV18 and TRBJ2-7; D unclear. This CDR3 region has 15 residues. Per the germline V gene, CDR1 is KGHSH and CDR2 is LQKENI. Between the trimmed V and J ends, which lost 6 bases and 1 base, there was a span of 16 bases. CDR3 DNA: TGTGCCAGCTCCCCCGACATCACGAGGTCCTACGAGCAGTACTTC. Translating gives CASSPDITRSYEQYF.

Only a few counts were recorded for this clonotype. The rearrangement uses TRBV4-2 and TRBJ2-3, with a weak D call TRBD1 (6 bases). The V gene lost 0 bases and the J gene lost 3 bases, with 13 bases spanning the gap. CDR3 length equals 16 residues. Germline loops: CDR1 LGHNA, CDR2 YNFKEQ. As DNA, the CDR3 is TGTGCCAGCAGCCAAGATGGTGGTAGGGGGACAGATACGCAGTATTTT. Its translation: CASSQDGGRGTDTQYF.

The chain recombines TRBV7-2 with TRBJ1-2; 7 bases align to TRBD1. V dropped 4 bases and J dropped 3; count of bases not matched to a gene: 5. CDR3 size: 14 residues. Germline CDR1 and CDR2: SGHTA and FQGNSA. The CDR3 sequence is CASSSRGPDYGYTF. As DNA, the CDR3 is TGTGCCAGCAGCTCTAGGGGGCCGGACTATGGCTACACCTTC.

The chain has TRBV4-2 and TRBJ1-1, with TRBD1 matching over 9 bases. With 3 bases clipped from V and 3 bases from J, the junction kept 2 bases outside the gene matches. Germline lookup yields CDR1 LGHNA and CDR2 YNFKEQ. The CDR3 has 14 amino acids. The CDR3 protein is CASSHWDRDTEAFF. CDR3 nucleotides: TGTGCCAGCAGCCACTGGGACAGGGACACTGAAGCTTTCTTT.

This clonotype turned up a few times. The CDR3 here is CSARVGTVYEQYV. The DNA for the CDR3 is TGCAGTGCTAGAGTAGGGACGGTCTACGAGCAGTACGTC. The rearrangement uses TRBV20-1 and TRBJ2-7; D tentatively fits TRBD1 or TRBD2 (5 bases each). This CDR3 spans 13 amino acids. Per germline, CDR1 DFQATT and CDR2 SNEGSKA (reference sequence). Trimming removed 1 base from V and 3 bases from J, with 10 bases in between.

The chain is built from TRBV7-3 and TRBJ2-3, with TRBD2 matching over 8 bases. The CDR3 covers 16 residues. Germline CDR1 and CDR2: SGHTA and FQGTGA. The junction had 7 bases not matched to a gene; V was cut back by 5 bases and J by 0 bases. CDR3 loop: CASSAQSGGSTDTQYF. DNA for the CDR3: TGTGCCAGCAGCGCCCAGAGCGGGGGTAGCACAGATACGCAGTATTTT.

This clonotype was seen more than once but under ten times. V is TRBV4-3 and J is TRBJ2-7; no clear D gene. Trimming removed 3 bases at V and 0 bases at J, with 9 bases between. Germline lookup yields CDR1 LGHNA and CDR2 YSLEER. This CDR3 has 14 residues. The CDR3, as DNA: TGCGCCAGCAGCCAGTATGGCACCTCCTACGAGCAGTACTTC. Translating it yields CASSQYGTSYEQYF.

The CDR3 DNA reads as TGTGCCAGCAGTGCGTGGGGGCTAGAGACCCAGTACTTC. Translation: CASSAWGLETQYF. The V and J genes are TRBV6-5 and TRBJ2-5; perhaps TRBD1 as D (6 bases). Germline V lookup: CDR1 MNHEY, CDR2 SVGAGI. There are 13 residues in the CDR3. The V and J ends lost 5 bases and 4 bases respectively, with 11 bases between them.

The chain employs TRBV7-2 and TRBJ2-1; 9 nucleotides line up with TRBD2. Germline CDR1 is SGHTA and CDR2 is FQGNSA. This CDR3 is built from 15 residues. Losses at the gene ends were 11 bases for V and 8 bases for J; bases not matched to a gene: 16. CDR3 amino acids: CASKDLAGSSYEQFF. The CDR3 DNA reads as TGTGCCTCCAAGGATCTAGCGGGGAGCTCTTATGAGCAGTTCTTC.

The CDR3 spells CAISEQFWGGNEQFF. As DNA, the CDR3 is TGTGCCATCAGTGAGCAGTTCTGGGGGGGAAATGAGCAGTTCTTC. The chain employs TRBV10-3 and TRBJ2-1; 7 bases are a match to TRBD2. Losses at the gene ends were 2 bases for V and 7 bases for J; bases not matched to a gene: 8. There are 15 residues in the CDR3. From germline, CDR1 is ENHRY and CDR2 SYGVKD.

This clonotype was found a few times. CDR3 DNA sequence: TGCAGTACTGCTAGCGGGGGGGAAGAGACCCAGTACTTC. Translated: CSTASGGEETQYF. This chain links TRBV20-1 with TRBJ2-5; 12 positions agree with TRBD2. CDR3 size: 13 residues. Germline loops: CDR1 DFQATT, CDR2 SNEGSKA (reference sequence). V trimming: 8 bases; J trimming: 3 bases; junction bases outside the gene matches: 4.

This chain uses TRBV9 with TRBJ1-1, with D possibly matching TRBD1 (5 bases). V lost 7 bases to trimming and J lost 1 base, with 11 bases between them. This CDR3 has 13 residues. Germline CDR1 reads SGDLS; CDR2 reads YYNGEE. CDR3 in DNA: TGTGCCAGCGCGCGGGACCCGAACACTGAAGCTTTCTTT. Amino acid sequence: CASARDPNTEAFF.

This clonotype was counted only a few times. The CDR3 DNA is TGCAGCGCCGCGGAACAGGACCAAGAGACCCAGTACTTC. This encodes CSAAEQDQETQYF. The rearrangement uses TRBV29-1 and TRBJ2-5; perhaps TRBD1 as D (5 bases). This CDR3 is 13 amino acids long. CDR1 is SQVTM, CDR2 ANQGSEA, per germline. Between the trimmed V and J ends, which lost 7 bases and 0 bases, there was a span of 12 bases.

The chain is built from TRBV7-2 and TRBJ1-1; the D gene is possibly TRBD1 (5 bases). With 3 bases removed from V and 5 bases from J, the gap between germline ends came to 19 bases. CDR3 length: 16 amino acids. Germline V lookup: CDR1 SGHTA, CDR2 FQGNSA. CDR3 loop: CASSLGAGRGGTEAFF. CDR3 coding DNA: TGTGCCAGCAGCTTGGGCGCGGGACGGGGTGGGACTGAAGCTTTCTTT.

The genes are TRBV6-5 and TRBJ2-1, with D perhaps TRBD2 (5 bases). This CDR3 spans 14 amino acids. The V end was cut by 5 bases, the J end by 7 bases, with 15 bases between. The germline CDR1 and CDR2 sequences are MNHEY and SVGAGI. The CDR3 loop is CASSADLGRNEQFF. CDR3 nucleotide sequence: TGTGCCAGCAGTGCGGACTTGGGTCGGAATGAGCAGTTCTTC.

Many counts were recorded for this clonotype. The rearrangement joins TRBV5-1 to TRBJ2-2; 9 bases are shared with TRBD1. The germline V gene encodes CDR1 SGHRS and CDR2 YFSETQ. The junction had 4 bases not matched to a gene; V was cut back by 3 bases and J by 1 base. This CDR3 has 16 amino acids. The CDR3 region is CASSSPGQGNTGELFF. As DNA, the CDR3 is TGCGCCAGCAGCTCCCCGGGACAGGGGAACACCGGGGAGCTGTTTTTT.

This clonotype was counted between two and nine times. The CDR3 loop is CASSSYRGQLTTSSYNSPLHF. For the CDR3, the DNA is TGTGCCAGCAGCTCCTACAGAGGGCAGCTTACTACCAGCTCCTATAATTCACCCCTCCACTTT. V usage is TRBV7-2 and J usage is TRBJ1-6; unclear D gene. Germline V gene lookup returns CDR1 SGHTA and CDR2 FQGNSA. Trimming stripped 4 bases from V and 0 bases from J, with 25 bases between. This CDR3 has 21 residues.

This clonotype was seen a handful of times. The chain carries TRBV7-3 and TRBJ2-3; D perhaps matches TRBD1 (5 bases). Trimming took off 4 bases at V and 6 bases at J, with 11 bases between the two ends. CDR1 SGHTA and CDR2 FQGTGA come from the germline V gene. CDR3 length: 13 residues. The CDR3, as DNA: TGTGCCAGCAGCTCGCAAAACAGGGATACGCAGTATTTT. Its protein is CASSSQNRDTQYF.

This clonotype came up a few times. J is TRBJ2-6 and V is TRBV4-1, with D possibly matching TRBD1 (6 bases). CDR1 and CDR2 from the germline V gene are MGHRA and YSYEKL. The V and J ends lost 2 bases and 2 bases respectively, with 19 bases between them. The CDR3 runs to 19 residues. The CDR3 DNA reads TGCGCCAGCAGCCAAACCCTGTGGACAGAAAAACCTGGGGCCAACGTCCTGACTTTC. This codes for CASSQTLWTEKPGANVLTF.

This clonotype was found a few times. V and J are TRBV12-3 or TRBV12-4 and TRBJ2-3; no firm D call. Trimming stripped 5 bases from V and 11 bases from J, with 11 bases between. The CDR3 contains 11 residues. DNA for the CDR3: TGTGCCAGCAGTATACTTAGGCTGCAGTATTTT. Protein product: CASSILRLQYF.